The rows below give T cell receptor beta chains drawn from one sample of a study of tumor-infiltrating lymphocytes in oesophageal squamous cell carcinoma. TCRdb re-derived calls from the PCR reads in MiXCR, one entry per CDR3 protein. This sample yields under 25,000 distinct CDR3 sequences, of which under 50% are seen a single time; almost 7% belongs to the top ten. The material sequenced was blood. The receptors originated from a male donor with esophageal squamous cell carcinoma. The CDR3 runs from the conserved cysteine through the conserved F or W. Fields, in order: clone size, D gene, V gene, J gene, CDR3 protein, CDR3 DNA. A D gene is named only where the DNA matches it firmly. The size field is filled for only some rows; it gives once, few, many or a size class.

abundance: -; d_gene: -; v_gene: TRBV7-3; j_gene: TRBJ1-1; CDR3aa: CASSLEPRGREAFF; CDR3nt: TGTGCCAGCAGCTTAGAACCGAGGGGCAGAGAAGCTTTCTTT
abundance: -; d_gene: -; v_gene: TRBV30; j_gene: TRBJ1-5; CDR3aa: CAWSVRLDNQPQHF; CDR3nt: TGTGCCTGGAGTGTTCGACTGGACAATCAGCCCCAGCATTTT
abundance: -; d_gene: -; v_gene: TRBV7-6; j_gene: TRBJ2-5; CDR3aa: CASSLAPAGETQYF; CDR3nt: TGTGCCAGCAGCTTAGCGCCGGCGGGAGAGACCCAGTACTTC
abundance: few; d_gene: -; v_gene: TRBV18; j_gene: TRBJ2-5; CDR3aa: CASSPPEASETQYF; CDR3nt: TGTGCCAGCTCACCACCGGAGGCTAGCGAGACCCAGTACTTC
abundance: -; d_gene: -; v_gene: TRBV6-1; j_gene: TRBJ1-1; CDR3aa: CATHPPVWNTEAFF; CDR3nt: TGTGCCACACATCCCCCGGTTTGGAACACTGAAGCTTTCTTT
abundance: many; d_gene: -; v_gene: TRBV28; j_gene: TRBJ1-6; CDR3aa: CASRSGDLNSPLHF; CDR3nt: TGTGCCAGCAGGTCAGGGGACCTTAATTCACCCCTCCACTTT
abundance: -; d_gene: -; v_gene: TRBV2; j_gene: TRBJ2-5; CDR3aa: CASSEEGLQETQYF; CDR3nt: TGTGCCAGCAGTGAAGAAGGGTTACAAGAGACCCAGTACTTC
abundance: -; d_gene: TRBD1; v_gene: TRBV28; j_gene: TRBJ1-1; CDR3aa: CASSLLQGGGTEAFF; CDR3nt: TGTGCCAGCAGTTTATTACAGGGGGGTGGCACTGAAGCTTTCTTT
abundance: -; d_gene: -; v_gene: TRBV7-1; j_gene: TRBJ2-1; CDR3aa: CASSRGSSYNEQFF; CDR3nt: TGTGCCAGCAGCAGGGGGTCGTCCTACAATGAGCAGTTCTTC
abundance: medium-sized; d_gene: TRBD2; v_gene: TRBV7-2; j_gene: TRBJ2-3; CDR3aa: CASSSGLAGGLGTQYF; CDR3nt: TGTGCCAGCAGCTCGGGACTAGCGGGGGGTCTCGGTACGCAGTATTTT
abundance: many; d_gene: TRBD2; v_gene: TRBV5-6; j_gene: TRBJ2-7; CDR3aa: CASSLVTGGRYNEQYF; CDR3nt: TGTGCCAGCAGCTTGGTGACGGGGGGGAGGTACAATGAGCAGTACTTC
abundance: few; d_gene: TRBD1; v_gene: TRBV2; j_gene: TRBJ1-5; CDR3aa: CATWTGSNQPQHF; CDR3nt: TGTGCCACCTGGACAGGGAGCAATCAGCCCCAGCATTTT
abundance: many; d_gene: -; v_gene: TRBV6-1; j_gene: TRBJ1-4; CDR3aa: CASGVTNEKLFF; CDR3nt: TGTGCCAGCGGTGTTACTAATGAAAAACTGTTTTTT
abundance: medium-sized; d_gene: -; v_gene: TRBV24-1; j_gene: TRBJ2-1; CDR3aa: CATQGNNEQFF; CDR3nt: TGTGCCACTCAGGGAAACAATGAGCAGTTCTTC
abundance: few; d_gene: TRBD2; v_gene: TRBV6-4; j_gene: TRBJ2-1; CDR3aa: CASSVKLAGDYNEQFF; CDR3nt: TGTGCCAGCAGCGTCAAACTAGCGGGAGACTACAATGAGCAGTTCTTC
abundance: medium-sized; d_gene: TRBD1; v_gene: TRBV6-1; j_gene: TRBJ2-5; CDR3aa: CASRTGGEETQYF; CDR3nt: TGTGCCAGTCGGACAGGGGGCGAAGAGACCCAGTACTTC
abundance: medium-sized; d_gene: TRBD2; v_gene: TRBV12-3/TRBV12-4; j_gene: TRBJ2-3; CDR3aa: CASRLGTTTDTQYF; CDR3nt: TGTGCCAGCAGACTAGGGACTACCACAGATACGCAGTATTTT
abundance: few; d_gene: -; v_gene: TRBV10-2; j_gene: TRBJ2-3; CDR3aa: CASRLEDTQYF; CDR3nt: TGCGCCAGCAGGTTAGAAGATACGCAGTATTTT
abundance: -; d_gene: -; v_gene: TRBV7-6; j_gene: TRBJ2-4; CDR3aa: CASSRGISPYDQYF; CDR3nt: TGTGCCAGCAGCAGGGGGATTAGTCCCTATGATCAGTACTTC
abundance: many; d_gene: -; v_gene: TRBV5-6; j_gene: TRBJ2-7; CDR3aa: CASSSGTPYEQYF; CDR3nt: TGTGCCAGCAGCTCCGGGACTCCCTACGAGCAGTACTTC
abundance: once; d_gene: -; v_gene: TRBV7-2; j_gene: TRBJ2-1; CDR3aa: CASSLVQDSYNEQFF; CDR3nt: TGTGCCAGCAGCTTAGTGCAGGACAGTTACAATGAGCAGTTCTTC
abundance: few; d_gene: -; v_gene: TRBV3-1; j_gene: TRBJ2-7; CDR3aa: CASSRTGNEQYF; CDR3nt: TGTGCCAGCAGCCGAACAGGGAACGAGCAGTACTTC
abundance: many; d_gene: TRBD1; v_gene: TRBV27; j_gene: TRBJ1-1; CDR3aa: CASKMGQWNTEAFF; CDR3nt: TGTGCCAGCAAGATGGGACAGTGGAACACTGAAGCTTTCTTT
abundance: many; d_gene: -; v_gene: TRBV5-1; j_gene: TRBJ2-2; CDR3aa: CASSLGHVTNTGELFF; CDR3nt: TGCGCCAGCAGCTTGGGTCATGTAACGAACACCGGGGAGCTGTTTTTT
abundance: -; d_gene: -; v_gene: TRBV7-3; j_gene: TRBJ1-3; CDR3aa: CASIRVTGLTNSGNTIYF; CDR3nt: TGTGCCAGCATCAGAGTGACGGGACTTACGAACTCTGGAAACACCATATATTTT
abundance: -; d_gene: -; v_gene: TRBV7-3; j_gene: TRBJ2-1; CDR3aa: CASSPPGGNEQFF; CDR3nt: TGTGCCAGCAGCCCCCCCGGGGGCAATGAGCAGTTCTTC
abundance: medium-sized; d_gene: -; v_gene: TRBV7-8; j_gene: TRBJ2-2; CDR3aa: CASSPRQGGTGELFF; CDR3nt: TGTGCCAGCAGCCCTAGACAGGGAGGCACCGGGGAGCTGTTTTTT
abundance: -; d_gene: -; v_gene: TRBV11-1; j_gene: TRBJ2-1; CDR3aa: CASSSQTQGSGEQFF; CDR3nt: TGTGCCAGCTCGTCTCAGACCCAGGGTTCCGGCGAGCAGTTCTTC
abundance: -; d_gene: -; v_gene: TRBV7-4; j_gene: TRBJ2-7; CDR3aa: CASSSTSFAEQYF; CDR3nt: TGTGCCAGCAGCTCAACTTCTTTTGCCGAGCAGTACTTC
abundance: -; d_gene: -; v_gene: TRBV12-3/TRBV12-4; j_gene: TRBJ2-2; CDR3aa: CASSIGTGELFF; CDR3nt: TGTGCCAGCAGTATAGGAACAGGAGAGCTGTTTTTT
abundance: -; d_gene: TRBD2; v_gene: TRBV6-5; j_gene: TRBJ2-1; CDR3aa: CASGTSGYNEQFF; CDR3nt: TGTGCCAGCGGGACTAGCGGTTACAATGAGCAGTTCTTC
abundance: -; d_gene: -; v_gene: TRBV27; j_gene: TRBJ1-6; CDR3aa: CASTKIGTLLSPLHF; CDR3nt: TGTGCCAGCACTAAAATCGGGACACTACTTTCACCCCTCCACTTT
abundance: -; d_gene: -; v_gene: TRBV7-9; j_gene: TRBJ2-3; CDR3aa: CASSSRTSTDTQYF; CDR3nt: TGTGCCAGCAGCTCCCGGACTAGCACAGATACGCAGTATTTT
abundance: many; d_gene: -; v_gene: TRBV6-1; j_gene: TRBJ2-7; CDR3aa: CAIRGTGASEQYF; CDR3nt: TGTGCCATCAGGGGCACCGGGGCGAGCGAGCAGTACTTC
abundance: many; d_gene: TRBD1; v_gene: TRBV5-4; j_gene: TRBJ2-5; CDR3aa: CASSPEQGRKTQYF; CDR3nt: TGTGCCAGCAGCCCGGAACAGGGGCGAAAGACCCAGTACTTC
abundance: -; d_gene: -; v_gene: TRBV6-1; j_gene: TRBJ2-7; CDR3aa: CATPAGAGDHGEQYF; CDR3nt: TGTGCCACCCCCGCTGGGGCAGGGGATCATGGCGAGCAGTACTTC
abundance: few; d_gene: -; v_gene: TRBV10-1; j_gene: TRBJ2-7; CDR3aa: CATRNGGAFYEQYF; CDR3nt: TGCGCCACCCGGAACGGAGGGGCCTTCTACGAGCAGTACTTC
abundance: few; d_gene: -; v_gene: TRBV7-2; j_gene: TRBJ2-3; CDR3aa: CASSLDSTDTQYF; CDR3nt: TGTGCCAGCAGCTTAGATTCCACAGATACGCAGTATTTT
abundance: -; d_gene: -; v_gene: TRBV7-2; j_gene: TRBJ1-5; CDR3aa: CASSLSRDGQPQHF; CDR3nt: TGTGCCAGCAGCTTATCCCGGGACGGACAGCCCCAGCATTTT
abundance: many; d_gene: -; v_gene: TRBV6-1; j_gene: TRBJ1-1; CDR3aa: CASVREPLNTEAFF; CDR3nt: TGTGCCAGCGTGAGGGAGCCCCTGAACACTGAAGCTTTCTTT
abundance: many; d_gene: -; v_gene: TRBV23-1; j_gene: TRBJ2-2; CDR3aa: CARLGDNTGELFF; CDR3nt: TGCGCCCGTCTTGGGGATAACACCGGGGAGCTGTTTTTT
abundance: -; d_gene: -; v_gene: TRBV6-5; j_gene: TRBJ1-6; CDR3aa: CASTQLAGVHEQYF; CDR3nt: TGTGCCAGCACGCAGCTAGCGGGTGTCCACGAGCAGTACTTT
abundance: -; d_gene: -; v_gene: TRBV7-2; j_gene: TRBJ1-4; CDR3aa: CASSLVGSGNEKLFF; CDR3nt: TGTGCCAGCAGCTTAGTAGGATCGGGAAATGAAAAACTGTTTTTT
abundance: many; d_gene: -; v_gene: TRBV28; j_gene: TRBJ1-4; CDR3aa: CASSLNGAGRNEKLFF; CDR3nt: TGTGCCAGCAGTTTAAATGGGGCAGGGCGAAATGAAAAACTGTTTTTT
abundance: few; d_gene: TRBD1; v_gene: TRBV7-2; j_gene: TRBJ2-3; CDR3aa: CASNRQGSTDTQYF; CDR3nt: TGTGCCAGCAACCGACAGGGGAGCACAGATACGCAGTATTTT
abundance: many; d_gene: TRBD2; v_gene: TRBV7-3; j_gene: TRBJ2-7; CDR3aa: CASRPSGGSYEQYF; CDR3nt: TGTGCCAGCAGACCCAGCGGGGGCTCCTACGAGCAGTACTTC
abundance: medium-sized; d_gene: -; v_gene: TRBV7-8; j_gene: TRBJ2-7; CDR3aa: CASRTGGTLSYEQYF; CDR3nt: TGTGCCAGCAGAACAGGCGGGACCCTCTCCTACGAGCAGTACTTC
abundance: -; d_gene: TRBD1; v_gene: TRBV6-1; j_gene: TRBJ2-6; CDR3aa: CASSSPINRGAGANVLTF; CDR3nt: TGTGCCAGCAGCTCCCCCATTAACAGGGGCGCTGGGGCCAACGTCCTGACTTTC
abundance: medium-sized; d_gene: -; v_gene: TRBV6-4; j_gene: TRBJ2-2; CDR3aa: CASSDFEDTGELFF; CDR3nt: TGTGCCAGCAGTGACTTCGAAGACACCGGGGAGCTGTTTTTT